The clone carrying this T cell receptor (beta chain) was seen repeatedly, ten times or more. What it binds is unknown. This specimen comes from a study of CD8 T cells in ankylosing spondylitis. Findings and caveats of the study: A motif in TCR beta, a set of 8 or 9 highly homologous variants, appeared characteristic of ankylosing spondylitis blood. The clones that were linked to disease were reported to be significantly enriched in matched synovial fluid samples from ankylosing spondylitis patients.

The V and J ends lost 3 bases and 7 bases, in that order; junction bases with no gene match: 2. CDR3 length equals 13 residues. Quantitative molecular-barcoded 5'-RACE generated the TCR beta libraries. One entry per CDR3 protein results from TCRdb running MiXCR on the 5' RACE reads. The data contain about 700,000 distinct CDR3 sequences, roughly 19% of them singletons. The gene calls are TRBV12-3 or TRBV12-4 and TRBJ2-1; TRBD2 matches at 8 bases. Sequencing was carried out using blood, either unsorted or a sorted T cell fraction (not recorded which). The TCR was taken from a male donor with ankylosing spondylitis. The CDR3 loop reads CASSLRGENEQFF. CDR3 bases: TGTGCCAGCAGTTTGCGGGGGGAGAATGAGCAGTTCTTC.